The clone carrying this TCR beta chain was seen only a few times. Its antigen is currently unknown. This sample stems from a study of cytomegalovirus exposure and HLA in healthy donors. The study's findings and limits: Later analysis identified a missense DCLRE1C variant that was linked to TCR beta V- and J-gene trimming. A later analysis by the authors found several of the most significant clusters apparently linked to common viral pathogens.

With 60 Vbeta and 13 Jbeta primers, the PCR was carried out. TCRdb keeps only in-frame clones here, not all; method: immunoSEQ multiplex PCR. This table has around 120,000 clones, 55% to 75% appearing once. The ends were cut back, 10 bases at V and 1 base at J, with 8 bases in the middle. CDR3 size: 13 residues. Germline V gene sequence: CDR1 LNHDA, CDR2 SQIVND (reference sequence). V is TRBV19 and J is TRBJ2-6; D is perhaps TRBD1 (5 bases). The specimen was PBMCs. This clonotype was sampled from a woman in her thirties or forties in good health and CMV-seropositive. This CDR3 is CATQGSGANVLTF. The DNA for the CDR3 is TGTGCCACCCAGGGTTCTGGGGCCAACGTCCTGACTTTC. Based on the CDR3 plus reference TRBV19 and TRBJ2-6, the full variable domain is DGGITQSPKYLFRKEGQNVTLSCEQNLNHDAMYWYRQDPGQGLRLIYYSQIVNDFQKGDIAEGYSVSREKKESFPLTVTSAQKNPTAFYLCATQGSGANVLTFGAGSRLTVL.